A single sample is the source of the 8 T cell receptor beta chains below, sequenced in a study of response to subunit inactivated influenza vaccine. TCRdb re-analysed the RT-PCR reads in MiXCR, keeping a single row per CDR3 protein. Here the sample spans just under 550,000 distinct CDR3 sequences, less than 25% being singletons. This sample also appeared in a second study, on T cells expressing NK-cell markers. This second report adds: Production of TCR beta cDNA relied on 5'RACE template switching with UMIs.

Material: CD4+ T cells sorted from PBMCs, obtained 11 to 12 days after vaccination. The receptors come from a man over 45 who received an inactivated influenza vaccine.

The rearrangement links TRBV20-1 to TRBJ2-7, with 7 bases aligning to TRBD2. CDR1 and CDR2 from the germline V gene are DFQATT and SNEGSKA (reference sequence). The length of the CDR3 is 15 residues. V dropped 3 bases and J dropped 0; count of bases not matched to a gene: 8. CDR3 residues: CSASLRSGNSYEQYF. In DNA form, the CDR3 reads TGCAGTGCTAGTTTGCGCAGCGGGAACTCCTACGAGCAGTACTTC.

The chain links TRBV5-1 to TRBJ2-6, with a tentative D call TRBD1 (6 bases). The CDR3 length is 18 residues. Trimming pared 0 bases from V and 0 bases from J, leaving 13 bases between. Germline CDR1 SGHRS, CDR2 YFSETQ. Written as DNA, the CDR3 is TGCGCCAGCAGCTTGGGGACAGCCCTTAGCTCTGGGGCCAACGTCCTGACTTTC. It is translated as CASSLGTALSSGANVLTF.

The chain has TRBV24-1 and TRBJ2-3; 10 nucleotides agree with TRBD2. Germline lookup yields CDR1 KGHDR and CDR2 SFDVKD. V was clipped by 4 bases and J by 5 bases; unmatched bases: 5. The CDR3 covers 15 residues. CDR3 amino acids: CATSDSSGSGDTQYF. In DNA, the CDR3 is TGTGCCACCAGTGACTCTAGCGGGAGTGGAGATACGCAGTATTTT.

The chain couples TRBV5-1 to TRBJ2-2; 11 bases map to TRBD1. Germline-derived CDR1 and CDR2 are SGHRS and YFSETQ. This CDR3 spans 16 amino acids. V lost 3 bases to trimming and J lost 2 bases; unmatched junction nucleotides: 3. CDR3 in DNA: TGCGCCAGCAGCTACCGGACAGGGGGCAACACCGGGGAGCTGTTTTTT. This encodes CASSYRTGGNTGELFF. Based on the CDR3 plus reference TRBV5-1 and TRBJ2-2, the full variable domain is KAGVTQTPRYLIKTRGQQVTLSCSPISGHRSVSWYQQTPGQGLQFLFEYFSETQRNKGNFPGRFSGRQFSNSRSEMNVSTLELGDSALYLCASSYRTGGNTGELFFGEGSRLTVL.

Only a few counts were recorded for this clonotype. The chain is built from TRBV27 and TRBJ2-6; D is possibly TRBD2 (5 bases). The CDR3 totals 17 residues. Deletions cut 5 bases from V and 3 bases from J, with 17 bases between. In germline, CDR1 is MNHEY, CDR2 SMNVEV (reference sequence). The CDR3 loop reads CASSPGYRSDGANVLTF. DNA for the CDR3: TGTGCCAGCAGTCCGGGATATAGGTCGGATGGGGCCAACGTCCTGACTTTC.

This chain links TRBV3-1 with TRBJ1-1; tentatively, D is TRBD1 (5 bases). The CDR3 consists of 16 residues. Germline loops: CDR1 LGHDT, CDR2 YNNKEL (reference sequence). Trimming shortened V by 0 bases and J by 4 bases, and 15 bases separated the two germline ends. DNA of the CDR3: TGTGCCAGCAGCCAAGATCTTCCCCCGGGGGGCACTGAAGCTTTCTTT. This encodes CASSQDLPPGGTEAFF.

This clonotype was picked up one time. This chain uses TRBV20-1 with TRBJ2-7, with 7 bases aligning to TRBD2. V was pared by 3 bases and J by 5 bases, with 13 bases of the junction left unmatched. Germline CDR1 is DFQATT and CDR2 is SNEGSKA (reference sequence). The CDR3 is made up of 15 amino acids. CDR3: CSASLASGLGNEQYF. Written as DNA, the CDR3 is TGCAGTGCTAGTCTGGCTAGCGGCCTCGGGAACGAGCAGTACTTC.

This clonotype has a handful of counts. The gene calls are TRBV28 and TRBJ2-7; tentative D call: TRBD1 (5 bases). The V end lost 3 bases, the J end lost 4 bases, and 10 bases lay between the germline ends. Germline CDR1 reads MDHEN; CDR2 reads SYDVKM. The CDR3 loop spans 13 amino acids. DNA of the CDR3: TGTGCCAGCAGTTTCCCAGGGATATACGAGCAGTACTTC. This encodes CASSFPGIYEQYF.